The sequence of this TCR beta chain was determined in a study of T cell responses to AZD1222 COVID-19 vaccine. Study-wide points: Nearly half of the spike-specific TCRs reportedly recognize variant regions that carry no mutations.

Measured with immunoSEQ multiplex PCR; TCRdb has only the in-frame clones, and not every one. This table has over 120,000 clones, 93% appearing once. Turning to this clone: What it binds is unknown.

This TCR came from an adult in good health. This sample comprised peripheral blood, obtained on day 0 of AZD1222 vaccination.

Here the CDR3 reads CSASDGQTYQPQHF. CDR3 bases: TGCAGTGCTAGTGACGGACAGACCTATCAGCCCCAGCATTTT. The rearrangement joins TRBV20-1 to TRBJ1-5; D might be TRBD1 (6 bases). Trimming left V 3 bases short and J 5 bases short, with 14 bases between. The CDR3 covers 14 residues. The germline gives CDR1 DFQATT, CDR2 SNEGSKA (reference sequence).